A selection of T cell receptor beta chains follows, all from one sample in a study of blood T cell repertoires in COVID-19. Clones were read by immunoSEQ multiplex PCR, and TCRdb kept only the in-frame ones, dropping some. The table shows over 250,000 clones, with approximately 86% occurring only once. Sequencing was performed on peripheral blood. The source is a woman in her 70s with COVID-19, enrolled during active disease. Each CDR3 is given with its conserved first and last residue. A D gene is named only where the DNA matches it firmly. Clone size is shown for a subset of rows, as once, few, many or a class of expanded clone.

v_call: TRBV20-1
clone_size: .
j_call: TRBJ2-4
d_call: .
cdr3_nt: TGCAGTGGGCTTGAGGAAAACATTCAGTACTTC
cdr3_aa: CSGLEENIQYF

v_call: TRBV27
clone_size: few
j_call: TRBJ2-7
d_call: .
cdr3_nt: TGTGCCAGCAGACCGGGACACTACTACGAGCAGTACTTC
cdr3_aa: CASRPGHYYEQYF

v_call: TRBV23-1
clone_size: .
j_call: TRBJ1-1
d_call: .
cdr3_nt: TGCGCCAGCAGTCCTAGGGGAGGAGGCACTGAAGCTTTCTTT
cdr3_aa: CASSPRGGGTEAFF

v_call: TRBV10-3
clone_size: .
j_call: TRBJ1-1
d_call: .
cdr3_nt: TGTGCCATCAGTGAGACAGAAATGAACACTGAAGCTTTCTTT
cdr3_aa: CAISETEMNTEAFF

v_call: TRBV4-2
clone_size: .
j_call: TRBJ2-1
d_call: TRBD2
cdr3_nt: TGTGCCAGCAGCCAAGAGGGACTAGCGGGTTCATACAATGAGCAGTTCTTC
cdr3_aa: CASSQEGLAGSYNEQFF

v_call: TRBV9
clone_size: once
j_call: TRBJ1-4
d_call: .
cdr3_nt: TGTGCCAGCAGCGTAGGGAATGAGGGCCCGAATGAAAAACTGTTTTTT
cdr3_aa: CASSVGNEGPNEKLFF

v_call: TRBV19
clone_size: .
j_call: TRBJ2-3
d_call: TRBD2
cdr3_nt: TGTGCCAGTAGTATAGGCGGTAGCGGGGGACCCACAGATACGCAGTATTTT
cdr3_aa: CASSIGGSGGPTDTQYF

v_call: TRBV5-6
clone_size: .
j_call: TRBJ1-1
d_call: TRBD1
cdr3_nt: TGTGCCAGCACCTGGGGAAAACAGGGGGCGGTTTTCACTGAAGCTTTCTTT
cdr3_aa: CASTWGKQGAVFTEAFF

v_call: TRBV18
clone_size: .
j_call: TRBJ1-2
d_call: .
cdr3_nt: TGTGCCAGCTCACCGAGGAACTATGGCTACACCTTC
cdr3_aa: CASSPRNYGYTF

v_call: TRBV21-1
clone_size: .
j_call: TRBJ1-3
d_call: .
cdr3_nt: TGTGCCAGCAGCATGAGGACAGGGGAGCTCGGAAACACCATATATTTT
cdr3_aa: CASSMRTGELGNTIYF

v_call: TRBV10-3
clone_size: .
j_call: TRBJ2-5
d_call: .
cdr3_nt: TGTGCCATCAGTGAGTGGGAGGAGACCCAGTACTTC
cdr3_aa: CAISEWEETQYF

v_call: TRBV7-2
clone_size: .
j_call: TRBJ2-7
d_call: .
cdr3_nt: TGTGCCAGCAGCTACCCCTTCGGCGGGTACGAGCAGTACTTC
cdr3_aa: CASSYPFGGYEQYF

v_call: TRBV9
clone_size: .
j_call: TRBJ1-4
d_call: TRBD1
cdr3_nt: TGTGCCAGCAGCGACCGGGACAGGGGTGAAAAACTGTTTTTT
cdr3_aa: CASSDRDRGEKLFF

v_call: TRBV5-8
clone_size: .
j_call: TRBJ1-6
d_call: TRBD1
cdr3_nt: TGTGCCAGTTTATTGACAGGGAAGGGTTCACCCCTCCACTTT
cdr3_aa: CASLLTGKGSPLHF

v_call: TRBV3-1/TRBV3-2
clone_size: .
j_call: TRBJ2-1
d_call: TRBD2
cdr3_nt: TGTGCCAGCAGCCAAGGGGAGGGAACCTTCTACAATGAGCAGTTCTTC
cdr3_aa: CASSQGEGTFYNEQFF

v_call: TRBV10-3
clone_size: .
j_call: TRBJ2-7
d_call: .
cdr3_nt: TGTGCCATCAGTGAGGACCGGACCCCAGGGGCCTACGAGCAGTACTTC
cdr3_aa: CAISEDRTPGAYEQYF

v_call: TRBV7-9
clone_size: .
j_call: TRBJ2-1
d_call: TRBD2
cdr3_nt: TGTGCCAGCAGCCCTGGTTTAAGGACTAGCGGGTTTTACAATGAGCAGTTCTTC
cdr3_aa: CASSPGLRTSGFYNEQFF

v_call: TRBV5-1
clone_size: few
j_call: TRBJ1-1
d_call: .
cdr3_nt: TGCGCCAGCAGCTTGCAGGGGACTGAAGCTTTCTTT
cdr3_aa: CASSLQGTEAFF

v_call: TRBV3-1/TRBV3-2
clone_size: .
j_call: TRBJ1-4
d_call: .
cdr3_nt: TGTGCCAGCAGCCAAAAACCCCCCTATGCAACTAATGAAAAACTGTTTTTT
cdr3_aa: CASSQKPPYATNEKLFF

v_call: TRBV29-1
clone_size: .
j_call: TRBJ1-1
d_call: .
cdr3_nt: TGCAGCGTTGAAGAACCGACAGGTATGAACACTGAAGCTTTCTTT
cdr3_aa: CSVEEPTGMNTEAFF

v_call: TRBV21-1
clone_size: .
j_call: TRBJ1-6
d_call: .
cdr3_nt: TGTGCCAGCAGCAAAAGCCGGGACAGTTATAATTCACCCCTCCACTTT
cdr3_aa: CASSKSRDSYNSPLHF

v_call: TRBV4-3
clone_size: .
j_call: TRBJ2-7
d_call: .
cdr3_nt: TGCGCCAGCAGCCAAGATCCGGGGTCCTACGAGCAGTACTTC
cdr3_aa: CASSQDPGSYEQYF

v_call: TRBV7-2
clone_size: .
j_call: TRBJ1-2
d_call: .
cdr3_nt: TGTGCCAGCAGCCCGCTCTTACAGGGATTTGATGGCTACACCTTC
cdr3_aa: CASSPLLQGFDGYTF

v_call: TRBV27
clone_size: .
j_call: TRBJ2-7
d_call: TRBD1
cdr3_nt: TGTGCCAGCAGTCCTACTCAGGGGGCGAGTGAGTACGAGCAGTACTTC
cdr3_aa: CASSPTQGASEYEQYF

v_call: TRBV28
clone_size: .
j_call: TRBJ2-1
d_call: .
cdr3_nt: TGTGCCAGCAGTCTACTCCCGGGCGGGGGCTATGAGCAGTTCTTC
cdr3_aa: CASSLLPGGGYEQFF

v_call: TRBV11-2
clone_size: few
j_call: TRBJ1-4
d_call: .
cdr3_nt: TGTGCCAGCAGCTTAGGGCCCTATGAAAAACTGTTTTTT
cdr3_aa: CASSLGPYEKLFF

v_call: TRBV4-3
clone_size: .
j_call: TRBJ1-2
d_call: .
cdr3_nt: TGCGCCAGCAGCCAAGATGGATCCCCAGGGATCAACTATGGCTACACCTTC
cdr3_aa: CASSQDGSPGINYGYTF

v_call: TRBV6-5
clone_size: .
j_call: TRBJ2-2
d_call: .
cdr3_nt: TGTGCCAGCAGTTACTCGGGGGCTCACACCGGGGAGCTGTTTTTT
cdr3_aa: CASSYSGAHTGELFF

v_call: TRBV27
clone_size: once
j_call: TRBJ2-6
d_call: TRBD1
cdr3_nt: TGTGCCAGCAGTCTATCGACAGGGGGCTCTGGGGCCAACGTCCTGACTTTC
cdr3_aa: CASSLSTGGSGANVLTF

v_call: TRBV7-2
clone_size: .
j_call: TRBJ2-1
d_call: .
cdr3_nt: TGTGCCAGCAGCCTAGGGACTAATGAGCAGTTCTTC
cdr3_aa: CASSLGTNEQFF

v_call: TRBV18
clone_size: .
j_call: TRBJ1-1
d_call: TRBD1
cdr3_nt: TGTGCCAGCTCACCACAAGGACAGGGGGCTGAAGCTTTCTTT
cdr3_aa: CASSPQGQGAEAFF

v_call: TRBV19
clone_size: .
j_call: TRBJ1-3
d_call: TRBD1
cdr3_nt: TGTGCCAGTATGAAGCCGCCTCTCCAGGGGGCTGGAAACACCATATATTTT
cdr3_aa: CASMKPPLQGAGNTIYF

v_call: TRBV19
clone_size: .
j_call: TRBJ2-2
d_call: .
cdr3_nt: TGTGCCAGTAGTTTGGTCGGGGCCGGGGAGCTGTTTTTT
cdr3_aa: CASSLVGAGELFF

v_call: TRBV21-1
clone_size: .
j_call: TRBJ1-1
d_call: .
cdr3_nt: TGTGCCAGCAGCAAAACACAAGCTTTCTTT
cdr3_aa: CASSKTQAFF

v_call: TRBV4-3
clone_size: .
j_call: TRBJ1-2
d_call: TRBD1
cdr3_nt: TGCGCCAGCAGCCAGGGGACAGTTAACTATGGCTACACCTTC
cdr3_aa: CASSQGTVNYGYTF

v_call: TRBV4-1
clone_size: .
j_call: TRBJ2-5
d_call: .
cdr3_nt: TGCGCCAGCAGCCAAACGATAACTATCCAAGAGACCCAGTACTTC
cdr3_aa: CASSQTITIQETQYF

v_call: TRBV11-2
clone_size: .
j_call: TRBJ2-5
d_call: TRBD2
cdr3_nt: TGTGCCAGCAGCTTATCAAGCGGGGGGGCATGGGAGACCCAGTACTTC
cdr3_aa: CASSLSSGGAWETQYF

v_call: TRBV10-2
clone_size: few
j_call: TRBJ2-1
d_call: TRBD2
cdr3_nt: TGCGCCAGCAGTAGACTAGCGGGGGGGCCCCATGAGCAGTTCTTC
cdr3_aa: CASSRLAGGPHEQFF

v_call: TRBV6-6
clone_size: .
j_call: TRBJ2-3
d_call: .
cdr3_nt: TGTGCCAGCAGACGGGGGGATACGCAGTATTTT
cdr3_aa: CASRRGDTQYF

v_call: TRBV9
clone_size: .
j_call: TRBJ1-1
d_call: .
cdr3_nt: TGTGCCAGCAGCGTAAAGGACATACCGAACACTGAAGCTTTCTTT
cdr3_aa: CASSVKDIPNTEAFF

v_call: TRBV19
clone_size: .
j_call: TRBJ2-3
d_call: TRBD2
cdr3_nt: TGTGCCAGTAGTTCCTCCTTGGCGGGGGGGCCCCTGAATACGCAGTATTTT
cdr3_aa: CASSSSLAGGPLNTQYF

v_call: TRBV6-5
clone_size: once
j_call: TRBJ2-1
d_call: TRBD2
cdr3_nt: TGTGCCAGCGATGAGGGCGGGGGGGCAATTGGGCAGTTCTTC
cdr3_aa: CASDEGGGAIGQFF

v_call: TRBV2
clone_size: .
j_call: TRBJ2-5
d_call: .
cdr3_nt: TGTGCCAGCAAGGGGCGGGAGACCCAGTACTTC
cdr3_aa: CASKGRETQYF

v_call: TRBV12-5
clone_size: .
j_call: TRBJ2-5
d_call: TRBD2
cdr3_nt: TGTGCTAGTGGTTTGGACCCGGGACTAGCGGAAGAGACCCAGTACTTC
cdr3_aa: CASGLDPGLAEETQYF

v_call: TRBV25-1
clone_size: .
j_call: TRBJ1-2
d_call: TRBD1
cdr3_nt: TGTGCCAGCAGTGAGGGGACAGGCCTCTATGGCTACACCTTC
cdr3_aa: CASSEGTGLYGYTF

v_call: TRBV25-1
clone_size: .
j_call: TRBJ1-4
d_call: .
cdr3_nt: TGTGCCAGCAGTGAATGGGAGGGGAGGAAACTGTTTTTT
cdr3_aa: CASSEWEGRKLFF

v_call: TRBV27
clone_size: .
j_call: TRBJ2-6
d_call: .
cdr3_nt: TGTGCCAGCAGCCCCTCGGCAGGGTTCCGAGCTGGGGCCAACGTCCTGACTTTC
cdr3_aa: CASSPSAGFRAGANVLTF

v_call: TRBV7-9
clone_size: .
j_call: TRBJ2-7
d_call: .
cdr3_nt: TGTGCCAGCAGCCCCCGGACAGCCTCTCGGGACGAGCAGTACTTC
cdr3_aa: CASSPRTASRDEQYF

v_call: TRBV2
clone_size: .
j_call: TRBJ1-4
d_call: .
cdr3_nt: TGTGCCAGCAGTGAAGTGGGAGGTGAAAAACTGTTTTTT
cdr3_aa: CASSEVGGEKLFF

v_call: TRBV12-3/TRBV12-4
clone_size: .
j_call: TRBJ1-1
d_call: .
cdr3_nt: TGTGCCAGCAGTTTTACAGGAAACACTGAAGCTTTCTTT
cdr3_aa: CASSFTGNTEAFF

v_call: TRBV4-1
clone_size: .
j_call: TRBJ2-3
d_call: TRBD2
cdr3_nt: TGCGCCAGCAGCCAAGATACTAGCGGGGGGGCGAGCACAGATACGCAGTATTTT
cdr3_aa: CASSQDTSGGASTDTQYF

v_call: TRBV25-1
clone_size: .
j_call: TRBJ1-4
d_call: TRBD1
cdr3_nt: TGTGCCAGCAGCGGGACAGGGTGGAAAAAACTGTTTTTT
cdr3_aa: CASSGTGWKKLFF

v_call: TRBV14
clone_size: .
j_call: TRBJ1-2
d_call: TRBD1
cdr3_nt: TGTGCCAGCTCAGACAGGGGATATGGCTACACCTTC
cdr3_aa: CASSDRGYGYTF

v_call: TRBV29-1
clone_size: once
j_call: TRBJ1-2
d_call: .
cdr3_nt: TGCAGCGCCCCCGGAGGGGAGGATGGCTACACCTTC
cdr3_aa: CSAPGGEDGYTF

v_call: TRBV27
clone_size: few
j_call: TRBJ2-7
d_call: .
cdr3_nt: TGTGCCAGCAGTTTAGCCATAGGGAGCTCCTACGAGCAGTACTTC
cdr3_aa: CASSLAIGSSYEQYF

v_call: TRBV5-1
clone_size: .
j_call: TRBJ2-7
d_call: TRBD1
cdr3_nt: TGCGCCAGCAGTGGACAGGGGCCCTCCTACGAGCAGTACTTC
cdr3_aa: CASSGQGPSYEQYF

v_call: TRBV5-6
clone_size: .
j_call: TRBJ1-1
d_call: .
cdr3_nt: TGTGCCAGCACCCTCGGTTGGAACACTGAAGCTTTCTTT
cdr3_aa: CASTLGWNTEAFF

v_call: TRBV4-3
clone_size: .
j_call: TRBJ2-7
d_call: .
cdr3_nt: TGCGCCAGCAGCCTTGTGTGCCCTGAGACAGGCTTCCGATTCTCCTACGAGCAGTACTTC
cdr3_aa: CASSLVCPETGFRFSYEQYF

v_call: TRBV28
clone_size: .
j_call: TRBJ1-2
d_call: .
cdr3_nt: TGTGCCAGCTCGTCTGACAGGCGCTACACCTTC
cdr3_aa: CASSSDRRYTF

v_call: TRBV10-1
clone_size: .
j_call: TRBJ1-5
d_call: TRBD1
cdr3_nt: TGCGCCAGCTGTCACAGGGGGATGGATCAGCCCCAGCATTTT
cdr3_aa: CASCHRGMDQPQHF